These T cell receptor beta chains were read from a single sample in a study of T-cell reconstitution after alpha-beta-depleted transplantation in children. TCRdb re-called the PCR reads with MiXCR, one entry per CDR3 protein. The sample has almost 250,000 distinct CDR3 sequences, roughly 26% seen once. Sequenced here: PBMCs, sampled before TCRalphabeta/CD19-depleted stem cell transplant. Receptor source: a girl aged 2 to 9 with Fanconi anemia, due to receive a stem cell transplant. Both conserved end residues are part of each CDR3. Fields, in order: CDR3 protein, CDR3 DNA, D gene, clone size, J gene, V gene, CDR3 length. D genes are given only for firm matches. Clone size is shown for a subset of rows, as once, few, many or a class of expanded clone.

CASSLHGPTDTQYF	TGTGCCAGCAGCTTACATGGCCCCACAGATACGCAGTATTTT	.	.	TRBJ2-3	TRBV7-7	14
CASSDLLSTDTQYF	TGTGCCAGCAGTGATCTACTAAGCACAGATACGCAGTATTTT	.	.	TRBJ2-3	TRBV2	14
CSARDPWTSGRAHEQYF	TGCAGTGCTAGAGACCCTTGGACTAGCGGGAGGGCCCACGAGCAGTACTTC	TRBD2	.	TRBJ2-7	TRBV20-1	17
CASSHRRGGGDTQYF	TGTGCCAGCAGCCATCGCAGAGGAGGAGGAGATACGCAGTATTTT	.	many	TRBJ2-3	TRBV4-2	15
CASSLGRKAYGYTF	TGCGCCAGCAGCTTGGGCAGAAAAGCCTATGGCTACACCTTC	.	.	TRBJ1-2	TRBV5-1	14
CSASGQRYNEQFF	TGCAGTGCTTCGGGACAGCGATACAATGAGCAGTTCTTC	TRBD1	many	TRBJ2-1	TRBV20-1	13
CSVHLGDTQYF	TGCAGCGTTCACCTAGGGGATACGCAGTATTTT	.	many	TRBJ2-3	TRBV29-1	11
CSARGGLAGEQETQYF	TGCAGTGCTAGAGGTGGACTAGCGGGAGAGCAAGAGACCCAGTACTTC	TRBD2	few	TRBJ2-5	TRBV20-1	16
CASSWRATNEKLFF	TGTGCCAGCAGTTGGCGTGCAACTAATGAAAAACTGTTTTTT	.	.	TRBJ1-4	TRBV12-3/TRBV12-4	14
CASSQAGGRIQETQYF	TGTGCCAGCAGCCAAGCTGGGGGGCGAATACAAGAGACCCAGTACTTC	.	.	TRBJ2-5	TRBV4-2	16
CSVSTGANEQFF	TGCAGCGTTTCGACAGGGGCCAATGAGCAGTTCTTC	TRBD1	few	TRBJ2-1	TRBV29-1	12
CASSLLEESTDTQYF	TGTGCCAGCAGCCTACTAGAGGAATCCACAGATACGCAGTATTTT	.	.	TRBJ2-3	TRBV7-2	15
CASSFRGQGGTSGYNEQFF	TGTGCCAGCAGTTTCCGTGGACAGGGAGGGACTAGCGGATACAATGAGCAGTTCTTC	TRBD2	many	TRBJ2-1	TRBV27	19
CSAPDWYSNQPQHF	TGCAGTGCTCCGGACTGGTATAGCAATCAGCCCCAGCATTTT	.	few	TRBJ1-5	TRBV20-1	14
CASIYFIRAQYF	TGTGCCAGCATCTACTTTATTAGGGCCCAGTACTTC	.	few	TRBJ2-5	TRBV6-1	12
CASSQGGGFEAFF	TGCGCCAGCAGCCAAGGAGGGGGCTTTGAAGCTTTCTTT	TRBD1	few	TRBJ1-1	TRBV4-1	13
CSVVPGIDNEQFF	TGCAGCGTTGTTCCAGGGATCGACAATGAGCAGTTCTTC	.	many	TRBJ2-1	TRBV29-1	13
CASSLRAWGTGELFF	TGTGCCAGCAGTTTGAGGGCGTGGGGCACCGGGGAGCTGTTTTTT	.	.	TRBJ2-2	TRBV12-3/TRBV12-4	15
CASSLGFRAGEQFF	TGTGCCAGCAGCTTAGGTTTCAGGGCCGGTGAGCAGTTCTTC	.	many	TRBJ2-1	TRBV7-2	14
CASSLAAGGIYEQYF	TGTGCCAGCAGCTTGGCAGCGGGAGGGATCTACGAGCAGTACTTC	TRBD2	few	TRBJ2-7	TRBV5-5	15
CASSFIGGDKSYEQYF	TGTGCCAGCAGTTTCATAGGCGGGGACAAGTCCTACGAGCAGTACTTC	.	many	TRBJ2-7	TRBV6-5	16
CASSLGGLANEQYF	TGTGCCAGCAGTTTGGGAGGACTAGCTAACGAGCAGTACTTC	TRBD2	.	TRBJ2-7	TRBV27	14
CSVEILGHSGFYEQYF	TGCAGCGTTGAAATCTTGGGACATAGTGGTTTCTACGAGCAGTACTTC	.	.	TRBJ2-7	TRBV29-1	16
CASSEAQYEQYF	TGTGCCAGCAGTGAAGCGCAATACGAGCAGTACTTC	.	.	TRBJ2-7	TRBV2	12
CASSPVRGTGNTIYF	TGTGCCAGCAGCCCCGTCAGGGGTACTGGAAACACCATATATTTT	.	many	TRBJ1-3	TRBV7-2	15
CASSFFLRTGDYGYTF	TGTGCCAGCAGTTTTTTCCTCCGGACAGGGGACTATGGCTACACCTTC	TRBD1	few	TRBJ1-2	TRBV6-5	16
CASSLVVGADNEQFF	TGTGCCAGCTCACTAGTTGTAGGGGCGGACAATGAGCAGTTCTTC	.	many	TRBJ2-1	TRBV18	15
CASSRRDFYNEQFF	TGTGCCAGCAGCCGACGGGACTTTTACAATGAGCAGTTCTTC	.	.	TRBJ2-1	TRBV7-8	14
CASSQSDPGWTEAFF	TGCGCCAGCAGTCAATCGGATCCAGGATGGACTGAAGCTTTCTTT	.	many	TRBJ1-1	TRBV23-1	15
CSVEGTHPYEQYF	TGCAGCGTTGAGGGGACACACCCCTACGAGCAGTACTTC	.	many	TRBJ2-7	TRBV29-1	13
CSAMAGYRYEQYF	TGCAGTGCTATGGCGGGGTATCGGTACGAGCAGTACTTC	.	many	TRBJ2-7	TRBV20-1	13
CASSSQGGAETQYF	TGTGCCAGCAGTTCGCAGGGAGGGGCTGAGACCCAGTACTTC	TRBD2	.	TRBJ2-5	TRBV28	14
CASSLVSGRATGELFF	TGTGCCAGCAGTTTAGTAAGCGGGAGGGCGACGGGGGAGCTGTTTTTT	TRBD2	few	TRBJ2-2	TRBV12-3/TRBV12-4	16
CASSPHRTSGYTF	TGTGCCAGCAGTCCACACCGGACTAGCGGCTACACCTTC	.	.	TRBJ1-2	TRBV27	13
CSAREGTGGAYEQYF	TGCAGTGCTAGAGAGGGGACAGGGGGGGCCTACGAGCAGTACTTC	TRBD1	many	TRBJ2-7	TRBV20-1	15
CASSKSGELYEQYF	TGTGCCAGCAGTAAATCGGGAGAGCTCTACGAGCAGTACTTC	.	.	TRBJ2-7	TRBV28	14
CASSYPSLDGYTF	TGTGCCAGCAGTTACCCGAGTCTGGATGGCTACACCTTC	.	.	TRBJ1-2	TRBV6-6	13
CSVEITYEQYF	TGCAGCGTTGAAATTACCTACGAGCAGTACTTC	.	many	TRBJ2-7	TRBV29-1	11
CASSRVKETQYF	TGTGCCAGCAGCAGGGTGAAAGAGACCCAGTACTTC	.	many	TRBJ2-5	TRBV7-2	12
CASSLLGRSAYEQYF	TGTGCCAGCAGTTTACTCGGGAGAAGTGCTTACGAGCAGTACTTC	.	once	TRBJ2-7	TRBV28	15
CATSRDQQGGTGYTF	TGTGCCACCAGCAGAGATCAACAGGGGGGGACGGGCTACACCTTC	TRBD1	.	TRBJ1-2	TRBV15	15
CAISEARQSSGNTIYF	TGTGCCATCAGTGAAGCCCGACAGTCCTCTGGAAACACCATATATTTT	.	many	TRBJ1-3	TRBV10-3	16
CASSQEGVDEQYF	TGCGCCAGCAGCCAAGAGGGCGTCGACGAGCAGTACTTC	.	many	TRBJ2-7	TRBV4-1	13
CASRVAGYTGELFF	TGTGCCAGCAGAGTTGCGGGGTACACCGGGGAGCTGTTTTTT	.	few	TRBJ2-2	TRBV7-2	14
CASSFAVPGLDEKLFF	TGTGCCAGCAGTTTTGCAGTTCCGGGGCTGGATGAAAAACTGTTTTTT	.	many	TRBJ1-4	TRBV12-3/TRBV12-4	16
CASSQPGQLYEQYF	TGTGCCAGCAGTCAGCCGGGCCAGTTATACGAGCAGTACTTC	.	.	TRBJ2-7	TRBV28	14
CASTASSEIYGYTF	TGTGCCAGCACCGCCTCTTCGGAAATTTATGGCTACACCTTC	.	many	TRBJ1-2	TRBV28	14
CASSLVPVSSYEQYF	TGCGCCAGCAGCTTGGTTCCGGTTAGCTCCTACGAGCAGTACTTC	.	.	TRBJ2-7	TRBV5-1	15
CTSGLAGQSSYNEQFF	TGCACCTCTGGACTAGCGGGACAGAGCTCCTACAATGAGCAGTTCTTC	TRBD2	many	TRBJ2-1	TRBV29-1	16
CAIIKTSGRANYNEQFF	TGTGCCATCATTAAGACTAGCGGGAGGGCCAACTACAATGAGCAGTTCTTC	TRBD2	many	TRBJ2-1	TRBV10-3	17
CASSASGTSGSVSTDTQYF	TGTGCCAGCAGCGCCTCCGGGACTAGCGGGAGTGTGTCCACAGATACGCAGTATTTT	TRBD2	.	TRBJ2-3	TRBV4-2	19
CASSSQSGLEPYF	TGTGCCAGCAGTTCGCAATCAGGGTTGGAACCGTACTTC	.	.	TRBJ2-4	TRBV6-5	13
CSATGGLSYNEQFF	TGCAGTGCAACCGGGGGACTCTCCTACAATGAGCAGTTCTTC	.	.	TRBJ2-1	TRBV20-1	14
CASTGRDSAYEQYF	TGTGCCTCGACAGGCCGGGACTCTGCCTACGAGCAGTACTTC	.	.	TRBJ2-7	TRBV30	14
CASRSSWTGANVLTF	TGTGCCAGCCGAAGCAGTTGGACTGGGGCCAACGTCCTGACTTTC	.	many	TRBJ2-6	TRBV6-5	15
CSASYGYTEAFF	TGCAGTGCTAGCTACGGCTACACTGAAGCTTTCTTT	.	many	TRBJ1-1	TRBV20-1	12